Listed here are 10 T cell receptor beta chains from one sample, sequenced in a study of T cell responses to AZD1222 COVID-19 vaccine. Profiled with immunoSEQ multiplex PCR; TCRdb holds only in-frame clones, not every one. Found here are 150,000 to 160,000 clones, around 87% of them singletons; the top ten hold about 9%. Here the sequenced sample was peripheral blood, taken 28 days after the second AZD1222 dose. These receptor sequences come from an adult who received the AZD1222 COVID-19 vaccine.

The chain links TRBV28 to TRBJ1-4; D gene uncertain. Germline V gene sequence: CDR1 MDHEN, CDR2 SYDVKM. The CDR3 length is 11 residues. Trimming left V 2 bases short and J 7 bases short, with 2 bases between. The CDR3 DNA reads TGTGCCAGCAGTTTAGGTGAAAAACTGTTTTTT. This translates into CASSLGEKLFF.

The chain joins TRBV20-1 to TRBJ2-3; a weak D match, TRBD2 (5 bases). The CDR3 spans 13 residues. Trimming cost V 3 bases and J 0 bases, with 7 bases left between them. Germline V gene data show CDR1 as DFQATT and CDR2 as SNEGSKA (reference sequence). Here the CDR3 DNA reads TGCAGTGCTAGTGGCGGGAGCACAGATACGCAGTATTTT. This translates into CSASGGSTDTQYF.

The V gene is TRBV15, the J gene TRBJ1-6; tentative D call: TRBD1 (6 bases). V was clipped by 8 bases and J by 9 bases, with 20 bases between them. Germline V gives CDR1 LNHNV, CDR2 YYDKDF (reference sequence). The CDR3 spans 15 residues. CDR3 protein: CATQTDSRGGSPLHF. For the CDR3, the DNA is TGTGCCACCCAGACGGACAGCCGGGGTGGTTCACCCCTCCACTTT.

The CDR3 coding sequence is TGTGCCAGCTCAAGACAGGGGGCTGACGAGCAGTACTTC. It is translated as CASSRQGADEQYF. The chain combines TRBV18 with TRBJ2-7; 10 positions match TRBD1. Germline-derived CDR1 and CDR2 are KGHSH and LQKENI. The J segment lost 5 bases and the V segment lost 5 bases, leaving 3 bases of the junction unmatched. The CDR3 spans 13 residues.

This chain connects TRBV7-2 to TRBJ2-7, with D perhaps matching TRBD1 (6 bases). The germline V gene encodes CDR1 SGHTA and CDR2 FQGNSA. This CDR3 region has 16 residues. The V and J ends lost 5 bases and 2 bases respectively, with 19 bases between them. The CDR3 bases are TGTGCCAGCAGCGGAAGAGGGACACCAAGTACCTACGAGCAGTACTTC. This gives the protein CASSGRGTPSTYEQYF.

V and J are TRBV25-1 and TRBJ1-3; D is uncertain. The CDR3 has 16 amino acids. Trimming shortened V by 3 bases and J by 4 bases, and 16 bases separated the two germline ends. Germline loops: CDR1 MGHDK, CDR2 SYGVNS. Here the CDR3 DNA reads TGTGCCAGCAGTGACCACATTGGTGGTCCCGGAAACACCATATATTTT. Its translation is CASSDHIGGPGNTIYF. The variable domain in full, with the rest retrieved from reference TRBV25-1 and TRBJ1-3, is EADIYQTPRYLVIGTGKKITLECSQTMGHDKMYWYQQDPGMELHLIHYSYGVNSTEKGDLSSESTVSRIRTEHFPLTLESARPSHTSQYLCASSDHIGGPGNTIYFGEGSWLTVV.

The chain uses TRBV28 and TRBJ1-5, with 8 bases matching TRBD1. The CDR3 runs to 17 residues. From germline, CDR1 is MDHEN and CDR2 SYDVKM. V was pared by 1 base and J by 3 bases, with 8 bases of the junction left unmatched. The CDR3 bases are TGTGCCAGCAGTTTATCTACCGGACAGGGATTCAATCAGCCCCAGCATTTT. This encodes CASSLSTGQGFNQPQHF.

The rearrangement links TRBV19 to TRBJ1-1; D call uncertain. This CDR3 has 15 residues. Deletions cut 3 bases from V and 2 bases from J, with 13 bases between. Germline V gives CDR1 LNHDA, CDR2 SQIVND (reference sequence). DNA of the CDR3: TGTGCCAGTAGTATGGTATCGTCAGAAAACACTGAAGCTTTCTTT. It codes for CASSMVSSENTEAFF.

The chain joins TRBV5-6 to TRBJ2-5; 8 bases fit TRBD2. Germline V gene lookup returns CDR1 SGHDT and CDR2 YYEEEE. The CDR3 sequence is 15 residues long. V shed 4 bases, J shed 6 bases, and the junction held 11 bases outside the gene matches. The CDR3 is CASSLSAGVSQTQYF. Written as DNA, the CDR3 is TGTGCCAGCAGCCTTTCAGCGGGAGTCAGCCAGACCCAGTACTTC. The variable domain in full, completed from reference TRBV5-6 and TRBJ2-5, reads DAGVTQSPTHLIKTRGQQVTLRCSPKSGHDTVSWYQQALGQGPQFIFQYYEEEERQRGNFPDRFSGHQFPNYSSELNVNALLLGDSALYLCASSLSAGVSQTQYFGPGTRLLVL.

V and J are TRBV5-8 and TRBJ1-3; D call uncertain. V dropped 2 bases and J dropped 7 bases, with 19 bases sitting between them. The CDR3 extends over 16 amino acids. The germline V gene encodes CDR1 SGHTS and CDR2 YDEGEE. The CDR3 DNA sequence: TGTGCCAGCAGCTTAACCCCTCGGAGATTGGACAACACCATATATTTT. It yields the protein CASSLTPRRLDNTIYF.